This T cell receptor (beta chain) was obtained from a study of blood T cell repertoires in COVID-19. Study context: PBMCs, B-cell-depleted T cells, or T cells provided the cDNA or gDNA that made up the material.

The CDR3 runs 15 residues. Germline CDR1 is LNHDA and CDR2 is SQIVND (reference sequence). The V gene end was trimmed by 7 bases and the J gene end by 3 bases; junction bases not matched to a gene: 9. Per the original methods: Amplified reference gene primers provided the basis for estimating nucleated cell counts. The repertoire was sequenced with immunoSEQ multiplex PCR; TCRdb's copy has only in-frame clones and lacks some. V, J and clone size are taken as reported in that table, and D and trimming were inferred from the DNA itself. Of 130,000 to 150,000 clones in the sample, 60% to 80% were seen once.

This chain uses TRBV19 with TRBJ2-7, with 10 bases aligning to TRBD1. The sequencing input was peripheral blood. The receptor was derived from a man aged 45-60 years with active or convalescent COVID-19. The CDR3 region has the DNA TGTGCCAGTACCCTCCGACAGGGGGCCATCTACGAGCAGTACTTC. It codes for CASTLRQGAIYEQYF.